These 10 T cell receptor beta chains originate from one sample sequenced in a study of regulatory T cells in long-lasting Graves disease. Relying on iRepertoire HTBI primers and Arm-PCR of CDR3 regions, the team built TCR beta libraries. TCRdb used MiXCR to reprocess the multiplex PCR reads, holding one entry per CDR3 protein. Here the sample spans roughly 380,000 distinct CDR3 sequences, approximately 15% being singletons. Described time point: newly diagnosed GD, antithyroid drugs for less than 3 months. TCR sequences were obtained from RNA taken from PBMCs. The sample was also reused in another study, on T cells in Graves' hyperthyroidism and ophthalmopathy.

Source: peripheral blood mononuclear cells (PBMCs), taken at new diagnosis, from a patient treated with antithyroid drugs. These receptors were obtained from a middle-aged man with Graves disease.

This clonotype was found many times. This may be a read error: a much more frequent sequence differs by one nucleotide. The rearrangement uses TRBV5-1 and TRBJ1-1; D unresolved. V gave up 1 base and J gave up 0 bases, with 4 bases separating them. CDR1 and CDR2 from the germline V gene are SGHRS and YFSETQ. This CDR3 region has 13 residues. CDR3 region: CASSLQMNTEAFF. CDR3 nucleotides: TGCGCCAGCAGCTTGCAGATGAACACTGAAGCTTTCTTT.

This clonotype was counted only a few times. This sequence may be a read error, since a much larger clone differs from it by one base. For the CDR3, the DNA is TGTGCCAGCGGCCCCGGCCATAGCACAGATACGCAGTATTTT. Amino acid sequence: CASGPGHSTDTQYF. The rearrangement joins TRBV7-2 to TRBJ2-3; the D is unclear. CDR1 and CDR2 (germline): SGHTA, FQGNSA. With 8 bases removed from V and 0 bases from J, the gap between germline ends came to 12 bases. This CDR3 is built from 14 residues.

V gene TRBV20-1 combines with J gene TRBJ1-1; 9 bases fit TRBD1. The CDR3 contains 15 residues. After removal of 6 bases from V and 6 bases from J, the junction contained 14 bases not matched to a gene. Per the germline V gene, CDR1 is DFQATT and CDR2 is SNEGSKA (reference sequence). DNA of the CDR3: TGCAGTGCCGAAATCCGGGACAGGGCTGCTGCTGAAGCTTTCTTT. It encodes CSAEIRDRAAAEAFF.

This clonotype was seen many times. The chain links TRBV20-1 to TRBJ1-6; no clear D gene. The V and J ends lost 2 bases and 8 bases respectively, with 19 bases between them. CDR3 length: 16 amino acids. Germline V gene sequence: CDR1 DFQATT, CDR2 SNEGSKA (reference sequence). The CDR3 protein is CSARPTALGFDSPLHF. CDR3 nucleotide sequence: TGCAGTGCTAGACCTACTGCCCTTGGGTTCGATTCACCCCTCCACTTT.

This clonotype was observed at least ten times. The junction and the germline gene differ at one end; a read error may be behind it. The chain joins TRBV20-1 to TRBJ1-6; D is possibly TRBD1 (5 bases). The CDR3 has 12 amino acids. The V gene's germline CDR1 is DFQATT and CDR2 SNEGSKA (reference sequence). The CDR3 coding sequence is TGCAGTGCGAGAGGGGCAAGTTCACCCCTCCACTTT. Residues: CSARGASSPLHF.

This clonotype has only a few counts. V usage is TRBV7-7 and J usage is TRBJ2-5; possibly TRBD2 for D (7 bases). V lost 3 bases and J 2 bases, leaving 16 bases between the germline ends. Germline lookup yields CDR1 SSHAT and CDR2 FNYEAQ (reference sequence). This CDR3 region has 16 residues. CDR3 sequence reads: CASSLGGGAGQETQYF. The DNA of the CDR3 is TGTGCCAGCAGCTTGGGGGGGGGCGCTGGACAAGAGACCCAGTACTTC.

This clonotype was observed a handful of times. This chain joins TRBV6-1 and TRBJ2-7, with D possibly being TRBD2 (5 bases). V was clipped by 8 bases and J by 3 bases, with 11 bases between them. This CDR3 is built from 12 residues. Germline assignment: CDR1 MNHNS and CDR2 SASEGT. CDR3 protein: CASGGGVYEQYF. The CDR3 coding sequence is TGTGCCAGCGGAGGTGGGGTCTACGAGCAGTACTTC.

J is TRBJ1-1 and V is TRBV7-8; possibly TRBD1 for D (6 bases). The germline V gene has CDR1 SGHVS and CDR2 FQNEAQ. V shed 5 bases and J shed 0 bases, with 16 bases lying between them. The CDR3 is 16 residues long. In nucleotides, the CDR3 is TGTGCCAGCAGCAAAAGGACAGACCTGATGAACACTGAAGCTTTCTTT. Amino acid sequence: CASSKRTDLMNTEAFF. The variable domain in full, completed from reference TRBV7-8 and TRBJ1-1, reads GAGVSQSPRYKVAKRGQDVALRCDPISGHVSLFWYQQALGQGPEFLTYFQNEAQLDKSGLPSDRFFAERPEGSVSTLKIQRTQQEDSAVYLCASSKRTDLMNTEAFFGQGTRLTVV.

The rearrangement uses TRBV4-2 and TRBJ2-5; 9 nucleotides align to TRBD2. The CDR3 covers 16 residues. CDR1 and CDR2 (germline): LGHNA, YNFKEQ. V dropped 1 base and J dropped 4; count of bases not matched to a gene: 7. The CDR3 spells CASSQAAGGPGETQYF. The CDR3 region has the DNA TGTGCCAGCAGCCAAGCGGCGGGGGGGCCGGGAGAGACCCAGTACTTC.

This clonotype appeared many times. This chain connects TRBV28 to TRBJ2-7; either TRBD1 or TRBD2 may fit D (6 bases each). Germline V gives CDR1 MDHEN, CDR2 SYDVKM. The CDR3 runs to 15 residues. Trimming removed 3 bases from V and 4 bases from J, with 16 bases in between. The CDR3 spells CASSFPGASDYEQYF. CDR3 DNA sequence: TGTGCCAGCAGTTTCCCGGGGGCGTCGGATTACGAGCAGTACTTC.